This record covers a single TCR beta chain. Its target antigen remains unknown. There are no base qualities to consult, and no much larger clone falls within one base. The CDR3 contains 14 residues, cysteine and phenylalanine counted. Kept here is only the CDR3 DNA, which spans 42 bases and is read in frame from base 1. The germline V gene (reference sequence) provides CDR1 GTSNPN and CDR2 SVGIG. Trimming removed 4 bases from V and 10 bases from J, leaving 20 bases between the germline ends. These data come from a study of blood T cell repertoires in COVID-19 (dated by TCRdb to about 2020). With respect to the entire study: Samples covering the acute and convalescent phases of COVID-19 were provided by collaborators in the United States, Italy and Spain. The samples were drawn from two sources: the first 160 participants of the ongoing ImmuneRACE study, and 1,254 subjects contributed by 6 global collaborators. Subjects who had been exposed to COVID-19, were actively infected with it, or had recovered from it provided the deeply sampled blood TCRbeta repertoires that made up the dataset. The material from the prospective study consisted of cDNA or gDNA derived from T cells, B-cell-depleted T cells, or PBMCs. The repertoires were made available in a free public database intended to serve as a resource for research on the immune response to SARS-CoV-2. Sample metadata almost always included a de-identified subject ID, COVID-19 status, age in years and sex. HLA class I and class II types, where available, came from metadata supplied by the sample provider rather than from assay-based typing.

Overall results and qualifications from the work: The quantity of clinical and demographic metadata differed by source and by participant and was supplied without curation.

The immunoSEQ Assay, a bias-controlled multiplex PCR, was used to amplify TCRbeta CDR3 regions from genomic DNA. As for how the authors treated the data: Nucleated cell counts per sample were estimated from amplification of reference gene primers within the assay. Sequence reads were collapsed and filtered to measure the absolute abundance of every unique TCRbeta CDR3 rearrangement. Productive Simpson clonality was computed per sample as the square root of Simpson's diversity index over productive rearrangements. TCRdb mirrors the immuneACCESS table, restricted to in-frame sequences. Some clones are absent from its copies; in checked studies, under half trace to an unresolved V gene, and the reason for the others is unknown. Clone size and the V and J calls come from that table; the DNA yielded D and trimming. The sample table shows more than 300,000 clones, and roughly 86% are seen once. More than 9% of the sample is taken by the ten largest.

In Seattle, one collaborating source enrolled patients while the infection was active and tracked those patients longitudinally over the course of disease. Each collaborating institution followed its own protocols to collect whole blood in K2EDTA tubes. Collaborator samples were shipped for TCRbeta analysis as frozen whole blood, isolated PBMCs, or DNA extracted from either sample type. Sequenced sample: peripheral blood. Rearrangement joined TRBV30 to TRBJ2-1; the D segment could be TRBD2, given 6 matching bases. The receptor was isolated from a woman aged 25 to 39 with COVID-19, enrolled during active disease. The CDR3 reads CAWTFWAGIGEQFF. The bases read TGTGCCTGGACCTTCTGGGCGGGAATAGGGGAGCAGTTCTTC.